Included here is one T cell receptor (beta chain) sequence, with context. The CDR3 runs to 14 residues. Germline lookup yields CDR1 SNHLY and CDR2 FYNNEI. Trimming removed 6 bases at V and 2 bases at J, with 13 bases between. These data originate in a study of cytomegalovirus exposure and HLA in healthy donors. Amplification used 60 Vbeta primers and 13 Jbeta primers. Method: immunoSEQ multiplex PCR; TCRdb's copy keeps in-frame clones and lacks some. The data show about 160,000 clones, around 79% seen once. The material sequenced was PBMCs. This chain uses TRBV2 with TRBJ1-1, with TRBD1 as a possible D gene (5 bases). The sequence was collected from a woman between 45 and 60 years old in good health and CMV-seropositive. The CDR3 coding sequence is TGTGCCAGCAGCCGGGACGGGGGTAACACTGAAGCTTTCTTT. This translates into CASSRDGGNTEAFF.